This entry lists 9 T cell receptor beta chains sequenced from one sample in a study of cytomegalovirus exposure and HLA in healthy donors. The PCR ran on 60 Vbeta and 13 Jbeta primers. Clones were read by immunoSEQ multiplex PCR, and TCRdb kept only the in-frame ones, dropping some. The sample shows 120,000 or so clones, 65% to 80% of them seen only once. The sample taken for sequencing was PBMCs. The receptors come from a man under 40 in good health and CMV-seronegative.

The chain uses TRBV7-3 and TRBJ2-1; 8 bases line up with TRBD2. Germline-derived CDR1 and CDR2 are SGHTA and FQGTGA. V dropped 2 bases and J dropped 3; count of bases not matched to a gene: 3. The CDR3 is 15 amino acids. The CDR3 region has the DNA TGTGCCAGCAGCTTAGGGGCGGGGGGCTACAATGAGCAGTTCTTC. As protein: CASSLGAGGYNEQFF.

The gene calls are TRBV7-6 and TRBJ1-6; 7 positions match TRBD1. Germline assignment: CDR1 SGHVS and CDR2 FNYEAQ. Losses at the gene ends were 1 base for V and 8 bases for J; bases not matched to a gene: 5. The CDR3 spans 15 residues. CDR3 loop: CASSLGRGRDSPLHF. The CDR3 nucleotides are TGTGCCAGCAGCTTAGGAAGGGGGCGAGATTCACCCCTCCACTTT.

The chain employs TRBV29-1 and TRBJ1-1; 7 bases map to TRBD1. Germline V gene sequence: CDR1 SQVTM, CDR2 ANQGSEA. The CDR3 loop spans 14 amino acids. V shed 7 bases and J 6 bases; nucleotides not matched to a gene: 14. The CDR3 nucleotides are TGCAGCGCCCCTTTTTGTGACAGGGAGGCTGAAGCTTTCTTT. Amino acid sequence: CSAPFCDREAEAFF.

The V call is TRBV11-2, the J call TRBJ2-7, with 10 bases aligning to TRBD2. V was clipped by 3 bases and J by 0 bases; unmatched bases: 8. The CDR3 covers 17 residues. CDR1 SGHAT and CDR2 FQNNGV come from the germline V gene. CDR3 coding DNA: TGTGCCAGCAGCTTCTCGGGACTAGCGACGAGCTCCTACGAGCAGTACTTC. This gives the protein CASSFSGLATSSYEQYF.

The rearrangement uses TRBV11-2 and TRBJ2-2; D ambiguous. With 1 base removed from V and 6 bases from J, the gap between germline ends came to 6 bases. CDR3 size: 13 residues. Germline lookup yields CDR1 SGHAT and CDR2 FQNNGV. CDR3: CASSLGGSGELFF. The CDR3 nucleotides read TGTGCCAGCAGCTTAGGCGGCTCCGGGGAGCTGTTTTTT.

The sample holds one count of this clone. The chain joins TRBV29-1 to TRBJ2-1; 10 bases map to TRBD2. CDR3 length: 16 amino acids. From germline, CDR1 is SQVTM and CDR2 ANQGSEA. The J segment lost 2 bases and the V segment lost 1 base, leaving 5 bases of the junction unmatched. The CDR3 bases are TGCAGCGTTGAAGGAGTCGGACTAGCGGCCTACAATGAGCAGTTCTTC. It codes for CSVEGVGLAAYNEQFF.

The chain combines TRBV11-1 with TRBJ2-7, with D possibly TRBD2 on 6 matching bases. This CDR3 is 13 amino acids long. Between the trimmed V and J ends, which lost 5 bases and 6 bases, there was a span of 14 bases. The germline CDR1 and CDR2 sequences are SGHAT and FQDESV (reference sequence). CDR3 nucleotides: TGTGCCAGCAGCCCCTCCGGGGGAACCGAGCAGTACTTC. Translation gives CASSPSGGTEQYF.

V gene TRBV4-3 combines with J gene TRBJ1-2; D might be TRBD1 (5 bases). The CDR3 totals 16 residues. Germline CDR1 and CDR2: LGHNA and YSLEER. With 2 bases removed from V and 7 bases from J, the gap between germline ends came to 20 bases. CDR3 DNA sequence: TGCGCCAGCAGCCAAAGGGAAAGGGCCTCGGGGGGTGGCTACACCTTC. This codes for CASSQRERASGGGYTF.

The chain carries TRBV25-1 and TRBJ1-6, with D possibly matching TRBD1 (6 bases). CDR1 is MGHDK, CDR2 SYGVNS, per germline. Trimming pared 4 bases from V and 10 bases from J, leaving 20 bases between. CDR3 length: 16 amino acids. CDR3 sequence (DNA): TGTGCCAGCAGTGTTCACCCCCCAGGGGACGGATCACCCCTCCACTTT. Its protein product is CASSVHPPGDGSPLHF.